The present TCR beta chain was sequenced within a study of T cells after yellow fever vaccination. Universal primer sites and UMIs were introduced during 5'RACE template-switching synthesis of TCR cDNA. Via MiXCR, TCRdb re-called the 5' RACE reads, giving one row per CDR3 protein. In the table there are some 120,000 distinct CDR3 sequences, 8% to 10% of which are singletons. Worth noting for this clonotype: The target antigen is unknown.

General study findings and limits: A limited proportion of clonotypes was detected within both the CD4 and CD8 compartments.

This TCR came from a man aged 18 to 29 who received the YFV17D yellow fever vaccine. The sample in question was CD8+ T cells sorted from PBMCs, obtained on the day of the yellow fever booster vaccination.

CDR3 loop: CASSQDLPPATYEQYV. CDR3 coding DNA: TGTGCCAGCAGCCAAGATTTACCGCCTGCTACCTACGAGCAGTACGTC. V is TRBV3-2 and J is TRBJ2-7. TRBV3-2 is a documented pseudogene. The CDR3 covers 16 residues.